These T cell receptor beta chains were read from a single sample in a study of shared clonotypes between healthy human individuals. Assay: immunoSEQ multiplex PCR; the TCRdb copy retains only in-frame clones and omits some. The table has more than 850,000 clones, around three quarters seen once. Sample: memory CD4+ T cells from PBMCs. All receptors come from a man aged 18 to 29 in good health. Some clones in this sample may be carry-over from other donors' samples. CDR3s include the opening cysteine and the closing phenylalanine or tryptophan. The D gene is left open where the match is weak. Clone size is given for some rows only: seen once, a few or many times, or a class if the clone is expanded.

V,J,size,D,DNA,CDR3
TRBV6-6,TRBJ1-1,.,.,TGTGCCAGCAGTTATGGCTTCTTT,CASSYGFF
TRBV5-4,TRBJ2-3,.,.,TGTGCCAGCAGCTTGCAGTCACCAGATACGCAGTATTTT,CASSLQSPDTQYF
TRBV21-1,TRBJ1-4,.,.,TGTGCCAGCCTCTTTAGCGGACCGCAGAATGAAAAACTGTTTTTT,CASLFSGPQNEKLFF
TRBV5-1,TRBJ2-2,.,.,TGCGCCAGCAGCACGAGGGTACCCGGGGAGCTGTTTTTT,CASSTRVPGELFF
TRBV29-1,TRBJ2-7,.,TRBD2,TGCAGCGTAAGGCCGGGACTAGCGGGAGGGCTCGAGCAGTACTTC,CSVRPGLAGGLEQYF
TRBV11-2,TRBJ1-1,.,.,TGTGCCAGCAGCTTATTGGGGGTAGAGGCTTTCTTT,CASSLLGVEAFF
TRBV2,TRBJ2-1,.,.,TGTGCCAGCGGAGGGGATTTGGGTTTCGGGCAGTTCTTC,CASGGDLGFGQFF
TRBV7-8,TRBJ1-1,.,.,TGTGCCAGCAGCTTAGAAGCAGGGGCAACTGAAGCTTTCTTT,CASSLEAGATEAFF
TRBV6-5,TRBJ1-1,.,TRBD1,TGTGCCAGCAGCAGAGGACAGGGGATGAACACTGAAGCTTTCTTT,CASSRGQGMNTEAFF
TRBV6-1,TRBJ1-2,.,TRBD1,TGTGCCAGCATTGGGACAGGGTCCTATGGCTACACCTTC,CASIGTGSYGYTF
TRBV5-1,TRBJ1-2,.,.,TGCGCCAGCAGCTTGGCTGGAGGGACGAGGGGGTATAACTATGGCTACACCTTC,CASSLAGGTRGYNYGYTF
TRBV19,TRBJ1-2,once,TRBD1,TGTGCCAGTAGCTGGGGGACAGACTCTAACTATGGCTACACCTTC,CASSWGTDSNYGYTF